The sequence of this TCR beta chain was determined in a study of blood T cell repertoires in COVID-19. Study context: Acute-phase and convalescent COVID-19 samples originated in the United States, Italy and Spain. PBMCs, B-cell-depleted T cells, or T cells provided the cDNA or gDNA that made up the material.

Trimming left V 10 bases short and J 0 bases short, with 4 bases between. This CDR3 is 11 amino acids long. Assay used: immunoSEQ multiplex PCR; TCRdb lists only in-frame clones, some missing. The repertoire holds around 150,000 clones, approximately 79% seen once, with under 9% in the top ten. The receptor was isolated from a woman in her thirties or forties with COVID-19, enrolled during active disease. J is TRBJ1-3 and V is TRBV12-3 or TRBV12-4; the D is unclear. The sample consisted of peripheral blood. CDR3 region: CATYSGNTIYF. The CDR3 DNA is TGTGCCACCTACTCTGGAAACACCATATATTTT.